This T cell receptor beta chain is drawn from a study of blood T cell repertoires in COVID-19. Study details: Sources were T cells, B-cell-depleted T cells, or PBMCs; the material itself was cDNA or gDNA.

TCRdb's table, derived via immunoSEQ multiplex PCR, lists solely in-frame clones and lacks some. Of 110,000 to 150,000 clones listed, 84% are singletons. CDR1 and CDR2 from the germline V gene are SGHTA and FQGTGA. CDR3 size: 13 residues. With 5 bases removed from V and 1 base from J, the gap between germline ends came to 8 bases. The sequence was obtained from a human donor in a cohort sampled during active COVID-19. Material for sequencing was peripheral blood. The chain links TRBV7-3 to TRBJ1-1; D uncertain. In DNA form, the CDR3 reads TGTGCCAGCAGCCAACAATCGAACACTGAAGCTTTCTTT. Amino acids: CASSQQSNTEAFF.